The 27 T cell receptor beta chains given below trace back to one sample, sequenced in a study of regulatory T cells in long-lasting Graves disease. The time point here: persistent/refractory GD, antithyroid drugs over 5 years with positive TRAb. The TCR library was prepared using RNA isolated from PBMCs. CDR3 regions were amplified by Arm-PCR using iRepertoire HTBI primers to build TCR beta libraries. MiXCR, applied by TCRdb to the multiplex PCR reads, yields one record per CDR3 protein. The repertoire holds 310,000 or so distinct CDR3 sequences, roughly a fifth seen once, with roughly 56% in the top ten. The sequenced sample was peripheral blood mononuclear cells (PBMCs), obtained when the disease was refractory, from a patient treated with antithyroid drugs. The source of these receptors is a female donor with Graves disease.

This clonotype was seen more than once but under ten times. This rearrangement joins TRBV20-1 to TRBJ1-2, with D possibly being TRBD1 (6 bases). The CDR3 contains 11 residues. Germline values: CDR1 DFQATT, CDR2 SNEGSKA (reference sequence). The V and J ends lost 1 base and 8 bases respectively, with 8 bases between them. CDR3 region: CSARARGGYTF. The CDR3 DNA reads TGCAGTGCTAGAGCCAGGGGCGGCTACACCTTC.

This clonotype was picked up many times. V is TRBV7-2 and J is TRBJ1-6, with 7 nucleotides matching TRBD1. From germline, CDR1 is SGHTA and CDR2 FQGNSA. The length of the CDR3 is 15 residues. V gave up 1 base and J gave up 10 bases; unmatched junction bases: 7. The CDR3 reads CASSLEGGRRSPLHF. CDR3 nucleotides: TGTGCCAGCAGCTTAGAAGGGGGCCGTAGGTCACCCCTCCACTTT.

The rearrangement joins TRBV6-1 to TRBJ1-6, with TRBD1 identical over 7 bases. V shed 7 bases and J 4 bases; nucleotides not matched to a gene: 7. Germline values: CDR1 MNHNS, CDR2 SASEGT. CDR3 length: 15 residues. CDR3 in DNA: TGTGCCAGCACCCCGGACAGGCGGTATAATTCACCCCTCCACTTT. Protein product: CASTPDRRYNSPLHF.

The J gene is TRBJ2-2, the V gene TRBV20-1; TRBD1 matches 8 bases. Trimming removed 6 bases from V and 4 bases from J; junction bases left unmatched: 7. CDR1 is DFQATT, CDR2 SNEGSKA, per germline (reference sequence). This CDR3 has 14 amino acids. The CDR3 DNA reads TGCAGTGCAGTCGACAGGGGCAGCACCGGGGAGCTGTTTTTT. Translation gives CSAVDRGSTGELFF.

This clonotype was counted a few times. V usage is TRBV12-3 or TRBV12-4 and J usage is TRBJ2-3, with D maybe TRBD2 (6 bases). V was trimmed by 2 bases and J by 4 bases, leaving 16 bases between them. This CDR3 region has 16 residues. CDR3 DNA: TGTGCCAGCAGTTTATCGGCTAGCGTCACTCCAGATACGCAGTATTTT. It specifies CASSLSASVTPDTQYF.

This clonotype was seen ten or more times. The V and J genes are TRBV28 and TRBJ1-2; D remains unclear. Germline CDR1 and CDR2: MDHEN and SYDVKM. The CDR3 has 14 amino acids. Trimming took off 8 bases at V and 3 bases at J, with 16 bases between the two ends. The CDR3 sequence: CASSPSGRDYGYTF. The DNA for the CDR3 is TGTGCCAGCTCCCCTTCGGGCAGAGACTATGGCTACACCTTC.

This clonotype was detected many times. The V call is TRBV11-2, the J call TRBJ2-5; TRBD1 matches 9 bases. With 3 bases clipped from V and 5 bases from J, the junction kept 16 bases outside the gene matches. The germline gives CDR1 SGHAT, CDR2 FQNNGV. CDR3 length equals 18 residues. The CDR3 DNA is TGTGCCAGCAGCTTGCTGGGGTATACAGGGGGCAGGAAGGAGACCCAGTACTTC. This encodes CASSLLGYTGGRKETQYF.

This clonotype came up once. This chain joins TRBV6-2 or TRBV6-3 and TRBJ2-3; 9 positions match TRBD2. Germline loops: CDR1 MNHEY, CDR2 SVGEGT. The CDR3 is 17 amino acids. V was pared by 3 bases and J by 2 bases, with 9 bases of the junction left unmatched. This chain's CDR3 is CASSYTTSGFHTDTQYF. In DNA, the CDR3 is TGTGCCAGCAGTTATACCACTAGCGGGTTCCACACAGATACGCAGTATTTT.

This clonotype was observed a few times. The chain employs TRBV27 and TRBJ1-2, with TRBD1 identical over 8 bases. From germline, CDR1 is MNHEY and CDR2 SMNVEV (reference sequence). The CDR3 extends over 15 amino acids. The ends lost 4 bases at V and 5 bases at J; junction bases unmatched: 9. The CDR3 loop is CASSSTGGELYGYTF. In DNA, the CDR3 is TGTGCCAGCAGTTCAACAGGGGGGGAATTATATGGCTACACCTTC.

The V gene is TRBV27, the J gene TRBJ1-1; weak D call: TRBD1 (6 bases). CDR3 length equals 13 residues. The V end was cut by 4 bases, the J end by 5 bases, with 11 bases between. Germline values: CDR1 MNHEY, CDR2 SMNVEV (reference sequence). The CDR3 DNA follows: TGTGCCAGCAGTTCATACAGGGAGACTGAAGCTTTCTTT. Amino acid sequence: CASSSYRETEAFF.

Notes on this clonotype: The CDR3 carries no conserved terminal phenylalanine or tryptophan, so it likely arises from a read error. The chain combines TRBV15 with TRBJ1-1, with D unclear. The CDR3 length is 15 residues. The germline CDR1 and CDR2 sequences are LNHNV and YYDKDF (reference sequence). V was trimmed by 0 bases and J by 0 bases, leaving 8 bases between them. The DNA of the CDR3 is TGTGCCACCAGCAGAGATCGGGGATTGAACACTGAAGCTTTCTCT. This translates into CATSRDRGLNTEAFS.

This clonotype was observed at least ten times. The gene calls are TRBV12-3 or TRBV12-4 and TRBJ1-1, with D perhaps TRBD1 (6 bases). The CDR3 loop spans 13 amino acids. V gave up 7 bases and J gave up 3 bases, with 12 bases separating them. The CDR3 DNA sequence: TGTGCCAGCACGCGTGAGGGGGACACTGAAGCTTTCTTT. Amino acid sequence: CASTREGDTEAFF.

Ten or more counts support this clonotype. The rearrangement joins TRBV2 to TRBJ1-2; weak D call: TRBD1 (5 bases). Germline lookup yields CDR1 SNHLY and CDR2 FYNNEI. Trimming cost V 1 base and J 7 bases, with 19 bases left between them. This CDR3 region has 16 residues. In nucleotides, the CDR3 is TGTGCCAGCAGTGAAGTCGAGGGGTTTCCTCCGGGTGGCTACACCTTC. Its translation is CASSEVEGFPPGGYTF. Together with reference TRBV2 and TRBJ1-2, the CDR3 gives the full variable domain: EPEVTQTPSHQVTQMGQEVILRCVPISNHLYFYWYRQILGQKVEFLVSFYNNEISEKSEIFDDQFSVERPDGSNFTLKIRSTKLEDSAMYFCASSEVEGFPPGGYTFGSGTRLTVV.

This clonotype has a count of ten or more. The chain uses TRBV28 and TRBJ2-7, with D unclear. This CDR3 comprises 18 residues. V lost 1 base and J 4 bases, leaving 23 bases between the germline ends. Germline values: CDR1 MDHEN, CDR2 SYDVKM. The CDR3 DNA reads as TGTGCCAGCAGTTTATTGTGGAAATTGAGCCCAACGGCGTACGAGCAGTACTTC. Protein sequence: CASSLLWKLSPTAYEQYF.

This clonotype has ten or more counts. The chain combines TRBV28 with TRBJ2-2; 7 bases agree with TRBD1. Germline assignment: CDR1 MDHEN and CDR2 SYDVKM. Trimming cost V 8 bases and J 3 bases; bases outside gene matches: 9. This CDR3 is 15 amino acids long. The CDR3 here is CASGGQGTDTGELFF. CDR3 DNA: TGTGCCAGCGGGGGACAAGGGACAGACACCGGGGAGCTGTTTTTT.

This chain connects TRBV30 to TRBJ1-2; 9 nucleotides line up with TRBD1. V lost 1 base to trimming and J lost 8 bases; unmatched junction nucleotides: 5. Germline lookup yields CDR1 GTSNPN and CDR2 SVGIG (reference sequence). The CDR3 loop spans 13 amino acids. The CDR3 coding sequence is TGTGCCTGGAGTGGGACAGGGGCTGGAGGCTACACCTTC. It specifies CAWSGTGAGGYTF.

This clonotype was seen many times. The rearrangement joins TRBV12-3 or TRBV12-4 to TRBJ2-5; D is ambiguous. The CDR3 runs 16 residues. V was clipped by 0 bases and J by 5 bases, with 16 bases between them. The CDR3 loop reads CASSLAANGLGETQYF. CDR3 coding DNA: TGTGCCAGCAGTTTAGCGGCGAACGGGCTCGGGGAGACCCAGTACTTC.

This clonotype appeared many times. The chain links TRBV6-2 or TRBV6-3 to TRBJ1-5; the D is unclear. The CDR3 is made up of 15 amino acids. Per the germline V gene, CDR1 is MNHEY and CDR2 is SVGEGT. Between the trimmed V and J ends, which lost 5 bases and 2 bases, there was a span of 13 bases. The CDR3 DNA reads TGTGCCAGCAGTGATGTCCATTGGGGCAATCAGCCCCAGCATTTT. It encodes CASSDVHWGNQPQHF.

The V gene is TRBV7-2, the J gene TRBJ1-4, with a weak D call TRBD1 (6 bases). The germline V and J ends were trimmed by 2 bases and 5 bases, with 9 bases remaining between them. Germline V CDR1 and CDR2: SGHTA, FQGNSA. The CDR3 contains 14 residues. Here the CDR3 reads CASSLYGQNEKLFF. DNA of the CDR3: TGTGCCAGCAGCTTATACGGACAGAATGAAAAACTGTTTTTT.

V gene TRBV10-3 combines with J gene TRBJ2-3; 8 bases agree with TRBD2. The trim removed 10 bases at V and 4 bases at J, leaving 10 bases unmatched. Germline values: CDR1 ENHRY, CDR2 SYGVKD. This CDR3 has 14 amino acids. The CDR3, as DNA: TGTGCCACCCGGGGGGGCACTAGCGCAGATACGCAGTATTTT. Encoded protein: CATRGGTSADTQYF.

This clonotype appeared many times. The chain is built from TRBV12-3 or TRBV12-4 and TRBJ1-2, with 10 bases lining up with TRBD1. The CDR3 totals 13 residues. V shed 6 bases, J shed 6 bases, and the junction held 4 bases outside the gene matches. In DNA form, the CDR3 reads TGTGCCAGCAGGCGGACAGGGGGACATGGCTACACCTTC. Its translation is CASRRTGGHGYTF.

The chain couples TRBV25-1 to TRBJ2-2; D unclear. The V end lost 3 bases, the J end lost 7 bases, and 3 bases lay between the germline ends. There are 11 residues in the CDR3. The germline gives CDR1 MGHDK, CDR2 SYGVNS. CDR3 residues: CASSDGGELFF. The CDR3 region has the DNA TGTGCCAGCAGTGACGGCGGGGAGCTGTTTTTT.

The chain couples TRBV6-1 to TRBJ1-5, with 11 bases identical to TRBD1. V lost 8 bases to trimming and J lost 1 base; unmatched junction nucleotides: 4. This CDR3 region has 15 residues. Germline values: CDR1 MNHNS, CDR2 SASEGT. The CDR3 nucleotides are TGTGCCAGCGGACAGGGGGCTGGGAGCAATCAGCCCCAGCATTTT. Its protein is CASGQGAGSNQPQHF.

There are a few counts of this clonotype. This chain connects TRBV20-1 to TRBJ2-7; TRBD2 aligns across 10 bases. There are 15 residues in the CDR3. The J segment lost 5 bases and the V segment lost 6 bases, leaving 13 bases of the junction unmatched. Germline CDR1 reads DFQATT; CDR2 reads SNEGSKA (reference sequence). CDR3 protein: CSATPIAGGRNEQYF. The CDR3 bases are TGCAGTGCAACTCCGATAGCGGGAGGTCGAAACGAGCAGTACTTC.

Written as DNA, the CDR3 is TGTGCCAGCAGCTCCACCAACGGACTCCAGAGCTCTGGAAACACCATATATTTT. The encoded protein is CASSSTNGLQSSGNTIYF. V gene TRBV7-9 combines with J gene TRBJ1-3; no reliable D call. Germline V gives CDR1 SEHNR, CDR2 FQNEAQ (reference sequence). The CDR3 has 18 amino acids. Between the trimmed V and J ends, which lost 4 bases and 0 bases, there was a span of 19 bases.

This clonotype was detected a few times. The rearrangement uses TRBV6-1 and TRBJ2-2; possible D gene TRBD2, 6 bases. Per germline, CDR1 MNHNS and CDR2 SASEGT. CDR3 length: 14 residues. The germline V and J ends were trimmed by 6 bases and 5 bases, with 13 bases remaining between them. The CDR3 DNA is TGTGCCAGCAGGGGGGGAGTAGGGACCGGGGAGCTGTTTTTT. Amino acid sequence: CASRGGVGTGELFF.

The chain links TRBV6-1 to TRBJ1-1, with D maybe TRBD1 (5 bases). Germline V lookup: CDR1 MNHNS, CDR2 SASEGT. CDR3 length: 11 residues. Trimming cost V 5 bases and J 7 bases, with 8 bases left between them. The CDR3 DNA is TGTGCCAGCAGTCGGGACGGTGAAGCTTTCTTT. This codes for CASSRDGEAFF.